This TCR beta chain was sequenced during a study of blood T cells in healthy people across ages. Using a J-beta primer mix together with a sample-barcoded 5' primer, a second PCR was run for roughly 7 to 12 cycles. TCRdb recomputed calls from the 5' RACE reads with MiXCR, one row per CDR3 protein. The table records around 320,000 distinct CDR3 sequences, less than 30% of them present only once. This clonotype has a single count. There are 14 residues in the CDR3. The V end was cut by 1 base, the J end by 6 bases, with 15 bases between. The germline V gene has CDR1 DFQATT and CDR2 SNEGSKA (reference sequence).

The gene calls are TRBV20-1 and TRBJ1-2; the D gene is possibly TRBD1 (6 bases). Sequencing used blood. The clonotype originates from a woman aged 65 to 85 in good health. The CDR3 DNA follows: TGCAGTGCTAGAGTGGCAGGGGAGGGTCATGGCTACACCTTC. Its translation: CSARVAGEGHGYTF.